Each of the 8 T cell receptor beta chains below was sequenced from the same sample in a study of T-cell memory formation after mild COVID-19. TCRdb called the 5' RACE reads again in MiXCR, with one record for every CDR3 protein. The sample holds roughly 510,000 distinct CDR3 sequences; around a sixth are singletons and the top ten take around 8.1%. Sequences were obtained from PBMCs or a T cell subset sorted from them (not recorded which). These receptor sequences come from an adult woman who had mild COVID-19 (a few samples of this study predate the infection). Cell type and time point are not known.

V usage is TRBV3-1 and J usage is TRBJ2-7; 12 bases map to TRBD2. The CDR3 has 17 amino acids. Germline V gene sequence: CDR1 LGHDT, CDR2 YNNKEL (reference sequence). V dropped 1 base and J dropped 0; count of bases not matched to a gene: 4. The CDR3 DNA reads TGTGCCAGCAGCCAAGCTGCGACTAGCGGGAGCTCCTACGAGCAGTACTTC. Translation: CASSQAATSGSSYEQYF.

This clonotype showed up just a few times. The chain is built from TRBV7-2 and TRBJ1-6; 8 positions agree with TRBD1. There are 16 residues in the CDR3. Losses at the gene ends were 5 bases for V and 7 bases for J; bases not matched to a gene: 10. CDR1 and CDR2 from the germline V gene are SGHTA and FQGNSA. CDR3 nucleotides: TGTGCCAGCAGCCAGTATCAGGGGGCCATAAATTCACCCCTCCACTTT. This encodes CASSQYQGAINSPLHF.

This clonotype has at least ten counts. This chain uses TRBV5-5 with TRBJ2-1, with 9 nucleotides matching TRBD1. Germline trimming cut 7 bases from V and 4 bases from J; bases unmatched to any gene: 9. This CDR3 is built from 15 residues. Germline loops: CDR1 SGHKS, CDR2 YYEKEE (reference sequence). CDR3: CASARQGDAYNEQFF. Written as DNA, the CDR3 is TGTGCCAGCGCGCGACAGGGGGATGCTTACAATGAGCAGTTCTTC.

This clonotype was observed a few times. This chain connects TRBV12-3 or TRBV12-4 to TRBJ2-1, with 15 bases identical to TRBD2. This CDR3 contains 17 residues. V shed 6 bases and J 2 bases; nucleotides not matched to a gene: 5. Here the CDR3 DNA reads TGTGCCAGCAGCGGACTAGCGGGGGGGATCACCTACAATGAGCAGTTCTTC. Translated, it gives CASSGLAGGITYNEQFF.

The V and J genes are TRBV20-1 and TRBJ1-1, with TRBD1 matching over 7 bases. CDR3 size: 15 residues. Germline CDR1 and CDR2: DFQATT and SNEGSKA (reference sequence). Trimming at V came to 3 bases and at J to 3 bases, leaving 10 bases not matched to a gene. CDR3 protein: CSASAPGGEDTEAFF. CDR3 DNA: TGCAGTGCTAGTGCCCCAGGGGGTGAGGACACTGAAGCTTTCTTT.

This clonotype has just a few counts. J is TRBJ2-3 and V is TRBV12-3 or TRBV12-4; D is unclear. The CDR3 extends over 13 amino acids. V lost 3 bases to trimming and J lost 5 bases, with 9 bases between them. CDR3 sequence: CASSFWRRDTQYF. CDR3 bases: TGTGCCAGCAGTTTCTGGCGAAGAGATACGCAGTATTTT.

This clonotype was seen a few times. J is TRBJ2-1 and V is TRBV5-6, with TRBD2 matching 7 bases. With 4 bases clipped from V and 6 bases from J, the junction kept 7 bases outside the gene matches. CDR1 and CDR2 (germline): SGHDT, YYEEEE. The CDR3 is made up of 14 amino acids. CDR3 residues: CASSRDYRGNEQFF. In DNA form, the CDR3 reads TGTGCCAGCAGCCGGGACTACCGAGGCAATGAGCAGTTCTTC.

V usage is TRBV20-1 and J usage is TRBJ2-2; 9 bases match TRBD2. The CDR3 runs to 16 residues. Germline assignment: CDR1 DFQATT and CDR2 SNEGSKA (reference sequence). Trimming at V came to 1 base and at J to 3 bases, leaving 6 bases not matched to a gene. Here the CDR3 DNA reads TGCAGTGCTAGAGGGGGAATAGCGGGAGACACCGGGGAGCTGTTTTTT. Its protein is CSARGGIAGDTGELFF.